This record concerns one T cell receptor beta chain sequence. The source of the sample is a study of early T cells in non-severe SARS-CoV-2 infection. Background on the study: The chains were unpaired, and the sequenced material was bulk RNA from unsorted whole blood.

Researchers tagged individual cDNA molecules with unique molecular identifiers. From the 5' RACE reads, TCRdb called clonotypes with MiXCR, one entry per CDR3 protein. The sample contains over 60,000 distinct CDR3 sequences, 9.5% to 15% of which appear only once. The CDR3 has 13 amino acids. Germline loops: CDR1 DFQATT, CDR2 SNEGSKA (reference sequence). V lost 3 bases to trimming and J lost 4 bases, with 12 bases between them. The chain carries TRBV20-1 and TRBJ1-1; weak D call: TRBD1 (5 bases). The source was whole blood, collected at baseline. The receptor was derived from an adult who was a healthcare worker with PCR-confirmed SARS-CoV-2 infection or an uninfected control (not recorded which). The CDR3 region is CSARGPGGTEAFF. The CDR3 nucleotides read TGCAGTGCTAGGGGACCAGGAGGCACTGAAGCTTTCTTT.